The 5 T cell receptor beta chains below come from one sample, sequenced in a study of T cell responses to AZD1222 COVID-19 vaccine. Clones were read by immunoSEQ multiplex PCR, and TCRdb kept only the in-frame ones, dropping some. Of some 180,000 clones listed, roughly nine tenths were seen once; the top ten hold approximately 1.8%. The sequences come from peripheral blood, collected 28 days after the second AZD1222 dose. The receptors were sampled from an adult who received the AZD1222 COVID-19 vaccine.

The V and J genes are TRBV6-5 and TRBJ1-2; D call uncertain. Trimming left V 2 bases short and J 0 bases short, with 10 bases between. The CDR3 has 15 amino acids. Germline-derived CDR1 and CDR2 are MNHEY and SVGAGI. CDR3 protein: CASSYRPDPNYGYTF. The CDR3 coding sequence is TGTGCCAGCAGTTACAGACCTGATCCTAACTATGGCTACACCTTC.

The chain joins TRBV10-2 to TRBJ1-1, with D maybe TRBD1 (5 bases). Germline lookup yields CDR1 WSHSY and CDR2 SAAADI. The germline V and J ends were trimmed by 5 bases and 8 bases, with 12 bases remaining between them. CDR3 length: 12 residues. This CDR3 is CASSSQVWEAFF. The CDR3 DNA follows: TGCGCCAGCAGTTCACAGGTTTGGGAAGCTTTCTTT.

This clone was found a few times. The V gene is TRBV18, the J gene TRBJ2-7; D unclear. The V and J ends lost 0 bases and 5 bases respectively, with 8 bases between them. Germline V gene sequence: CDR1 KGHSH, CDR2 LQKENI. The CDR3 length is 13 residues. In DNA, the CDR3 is TGTGCCAGCTCACCACCTAGCAGTAACGAGCAGTACTTC. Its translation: CASSPPSSNEQYF.

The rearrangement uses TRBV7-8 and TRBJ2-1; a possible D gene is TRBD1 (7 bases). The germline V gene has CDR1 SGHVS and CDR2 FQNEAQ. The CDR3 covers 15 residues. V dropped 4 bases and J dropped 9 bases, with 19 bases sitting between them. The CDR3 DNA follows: TGTGCCAGCAGCTCCCGAATGACAGGGAGGTCTGAGCAGTTCTTC. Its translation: CASSSRMTGRSEQFF.

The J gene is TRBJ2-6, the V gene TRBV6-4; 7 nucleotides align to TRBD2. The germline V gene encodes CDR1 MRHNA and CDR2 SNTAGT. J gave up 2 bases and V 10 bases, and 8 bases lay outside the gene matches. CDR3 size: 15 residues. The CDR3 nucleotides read TGTGCCACCCCCCGGGGGAGGGCTGGGGCCAACGTCCTGACTTTC. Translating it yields CATPRGRAGANVLTF.